The clone carrying this TCR beta chain was seen just once. Per the original data handling: For nucleated cells, counts were estimated from reference gene primer amplification. The assay was immunoSEQ multiplex PCR, and TCRdb's table has in-frame clones only and misses some. V, J and clone size derive from that table, while D and trimming were established from the DNA sequence. The sample has some 190,000 clones, 88% seen once. The length of the CDR3 is 13 residues. Deletions cut 9 bases from V and 3 bases from J, with 12 bases between. Germline V lookup: CDR1 LNHDA, CDR2 SQIVND (reference sequence). This sample was taken from a study of blood T cell repertoires in COVID-19. Looking at the study overall: Researchers got acute and convalescent COVID-19 samples from the United States, Italy and Spain.

The TCR comes from a man younger than 35 with active or convalescent COVID-19. Source material: peripheral blood. The chain has TRBV19 and TRBJ2-1, with D hard to call. The CDR3, as DNA: TGTGCCAGGCGGCGGCTAGGCTACAATGAGCAGTTCTTC. It specifies CARRRLGYNEQFF.